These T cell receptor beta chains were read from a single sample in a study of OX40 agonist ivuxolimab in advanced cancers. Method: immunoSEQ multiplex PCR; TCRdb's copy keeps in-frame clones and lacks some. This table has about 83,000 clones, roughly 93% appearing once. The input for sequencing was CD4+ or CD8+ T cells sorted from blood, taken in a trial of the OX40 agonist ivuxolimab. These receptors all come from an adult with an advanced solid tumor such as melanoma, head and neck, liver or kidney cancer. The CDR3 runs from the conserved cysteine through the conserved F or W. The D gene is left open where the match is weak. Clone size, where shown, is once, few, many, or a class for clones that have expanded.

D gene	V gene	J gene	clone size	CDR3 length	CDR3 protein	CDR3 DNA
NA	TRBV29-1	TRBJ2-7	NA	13	CSVGREIGYEQYF	TGCAGCGTGGGTAGGGAGATAGGCTACGAGCAGTACTTC
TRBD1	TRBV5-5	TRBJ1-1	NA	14	CASSDHRGATEAFF	TGTGCCAGCAGCGACCACAGGGGCGCCACTGAAGCTTTCTTT
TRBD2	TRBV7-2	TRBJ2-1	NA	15	CASSFGLAGGGGQFF	TGTGCCAGCAGCTTTGGACTAGCGGGGGGTGGAGGGCAGTTCTTC
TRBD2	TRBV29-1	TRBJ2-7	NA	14	CSAERLAGGGEQYF	TGCAGCGCCGAACGACTAGCGGGAGGTGGGGAGCAGTACTTC
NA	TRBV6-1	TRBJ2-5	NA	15	CASSEAGTYQETQYF	TGTGCCAGCAGTGAAGCGGGGACATACCAAGAGACCCAGTACTTC
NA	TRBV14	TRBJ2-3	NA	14	CASSQGLLTGTQYF	TGTGCCAGCAGCCAAGGCCTCCTAACCGGTACGCAGTATTTT
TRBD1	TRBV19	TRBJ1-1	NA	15	CASSSGTGGATEAFF	TGTGCCAGTAGTAGCGGGACAGGGGGCGCGACTGAAGCTTTCTTT
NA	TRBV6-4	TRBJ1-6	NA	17	CASSDLSRTINNSPLHF	TGTGCCAGCAGTGACTTGTCCCGGACTATTAATAATTCACCCCTCCACTTT
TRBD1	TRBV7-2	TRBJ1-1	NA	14	CASSRTGGDAWAFF	TGTGCCAGCAGCCGCACAGGGGGCGACGCGTGGGCTTTCTTT
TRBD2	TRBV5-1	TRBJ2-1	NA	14	CASSSGTSGDEQFF	TGCGCCAGCAGCTCGGGGACTAGCGGCGATGAGCAGTTCTTC
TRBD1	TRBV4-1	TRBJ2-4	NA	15	CASSRAGTGFGIQYF	TGCGCCAGCAGCCGCGCCGGGACAGGGTTCGGCATTCAGTACTTC
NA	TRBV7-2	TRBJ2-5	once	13	CASSLVREETQYF	TGTGCCAGCAGCTTAGTGAGGGAAGAGACCCAGTACTTC
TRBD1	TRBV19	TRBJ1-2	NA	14	CASRMDRSNYGYTF	TGTGCCAGTAGAATGGACAGGTCTAACTATGGCTACACCTTC
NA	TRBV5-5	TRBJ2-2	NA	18	CASTIFPGVLLNTGELFF	TGTGCCAGCACCATCTTCCCCGGCGTCCTCCTGAACACCGGGGAGCTGTTTTTT
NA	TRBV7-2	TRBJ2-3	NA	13	CASSSLGWDTQYF	TGTGCCAGCAGCTCCCTCGGGTGGGATACGCAGTATTTT
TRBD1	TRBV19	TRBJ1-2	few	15	CASTSGQGLLSGYTF	TGTGCCAGTACATCGGGACAGGGGCTATTATCTGGCTACACCTTC
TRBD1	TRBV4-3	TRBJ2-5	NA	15	CASSQGDRDQETQYF	TGCGCCAGCAGCCAAGGGGACAGGGACCAAGAGACCCAGTACTTC
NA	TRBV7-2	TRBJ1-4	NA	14	CASSSGLTNEKLFF	TGTGCCAGCAGCTCGGGGCTAACTAATGAAAAACTGTTTTTT
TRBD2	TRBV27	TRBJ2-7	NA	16	CASSLWTSGSTHEQYF	TGTGCCAGCAGTTTATGGACTAGCGGGAGTACACACGAGCAGTACTTC
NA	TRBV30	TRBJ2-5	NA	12	CAWSVLAETQYF	TGTGCCTGGAGTGTACTAGCTGAGACCCAGTACTTC